The following is a T cell receptor beta chain sequence with its context. Trimming removed 5 bases from V and 5 bases from J, with 9 bases in between. The CDR3 loop spans 12 amino acids. Germline assignment: CDR1 SGHTA and CDR2 FQGNSA. TCRdb's copy holds only in-frame clones and misses some; the assay was immunoSEQ multiplex PCR. In the table there are about 62,000 clones, about four fifths of which are singletons. This record belongs to a study of blood T cell repertoires in COVID-19. Overall study: Sample material is recorded as cDNA or gDNA derived from T cells, B-cell-depleted T cells, or PBMCs.

The sequencing sample was made of peripheral blood. The rearrangement links TRBV7-2 to TRBJ1-2; the D gene is possibly TRBD1 (5 bases). The clonotype was recovered from a woman in her forties or fifties with active or convalescent COVID-19. CDR3 coding DNA: TGTGCCAGCAGCACCCGACAGTATGGCTACACCTTC. As protein: CASSTRQYGYTF.